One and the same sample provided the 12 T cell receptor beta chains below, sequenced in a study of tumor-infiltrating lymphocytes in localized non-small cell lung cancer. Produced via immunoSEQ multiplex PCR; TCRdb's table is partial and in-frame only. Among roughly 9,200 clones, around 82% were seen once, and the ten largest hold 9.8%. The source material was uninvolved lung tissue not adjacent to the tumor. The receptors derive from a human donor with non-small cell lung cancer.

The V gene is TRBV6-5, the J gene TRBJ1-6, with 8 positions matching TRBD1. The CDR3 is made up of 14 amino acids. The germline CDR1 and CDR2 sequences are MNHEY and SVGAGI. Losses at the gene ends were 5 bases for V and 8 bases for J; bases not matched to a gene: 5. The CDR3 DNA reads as TGTGCCAGCAGTAGGACAGGGTTAGATTCACCCCTCCACTTT. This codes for CASSRTGLDSPLHF.

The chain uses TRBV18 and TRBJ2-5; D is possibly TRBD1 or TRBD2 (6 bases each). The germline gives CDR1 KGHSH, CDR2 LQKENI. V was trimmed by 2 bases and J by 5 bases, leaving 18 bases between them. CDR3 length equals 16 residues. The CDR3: CASSPSPQPGGETQYF. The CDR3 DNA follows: TGTGCCAGCTCACCATCCCCCCAGCCCGGGGGCGAGACCCAGTACTTC. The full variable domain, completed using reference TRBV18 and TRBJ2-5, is NAGVMQNPRHLVRRRGQEARLRCSPMKGHSHVYWYRQLPEEGLKFMVYLQKENIIDESGMPKERFSAEFPKEGPSILRIQQVVRGDSAAYFCASSPSPQPGGETQYFGPGTRLLVL.

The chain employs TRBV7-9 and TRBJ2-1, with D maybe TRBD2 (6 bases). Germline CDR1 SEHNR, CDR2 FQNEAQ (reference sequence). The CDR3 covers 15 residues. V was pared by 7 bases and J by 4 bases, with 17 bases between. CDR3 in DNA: TGTGCCAGCACCCACCAACGGGGGACTTACAATGAGCAGTTCTTC. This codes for CASTHQRGTYNEQFF.

The CDR3 bases are TGCGCCAGCAGCTGGGACACAAGCTCCTACGAGCAGTACTTC. Its translation is CASSWDTSSYEQYF. The chain uses TRBV5-1 and TRBJ2-7; D might be TRBD1 (6 bases). The CDR3 length is 14 residues. V lost 3 bases to trimming and J lost 0 bases, with 10 bases between them. CDR1 and CDR2 (germline): SGHRS, YFSETQ.

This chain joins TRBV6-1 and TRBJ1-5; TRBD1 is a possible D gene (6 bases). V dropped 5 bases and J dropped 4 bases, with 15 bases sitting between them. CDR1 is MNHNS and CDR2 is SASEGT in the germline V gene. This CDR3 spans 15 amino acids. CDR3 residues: CASSILRGENQPQHF. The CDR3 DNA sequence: TGTGCCAGCAGTATCCTAAGGGGGGAGAATCAGCCCCAGCATTTT.

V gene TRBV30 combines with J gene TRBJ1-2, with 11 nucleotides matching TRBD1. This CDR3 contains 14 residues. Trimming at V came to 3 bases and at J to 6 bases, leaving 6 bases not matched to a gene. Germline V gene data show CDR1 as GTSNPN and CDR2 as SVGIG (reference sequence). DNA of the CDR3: TGTGCCTGGAGGGCCGGACAGGGGGCAAATGGCTACACCTTC. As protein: CAWRAGQGANGYTF.

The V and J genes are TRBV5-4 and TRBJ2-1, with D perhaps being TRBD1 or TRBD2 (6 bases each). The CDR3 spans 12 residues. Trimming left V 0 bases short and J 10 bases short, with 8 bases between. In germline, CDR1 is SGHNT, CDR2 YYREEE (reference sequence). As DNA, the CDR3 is TGTGCCAGCAGCTTGGACGGGGGCGAGCAGTTCTTC. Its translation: CASSLDGGEQFF.

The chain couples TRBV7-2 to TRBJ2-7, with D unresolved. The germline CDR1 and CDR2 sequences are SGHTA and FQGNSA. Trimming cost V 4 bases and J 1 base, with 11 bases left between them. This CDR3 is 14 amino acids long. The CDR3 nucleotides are TGTGCCAGCAGCTCGTCGACGGGTTCCTACGAGCAGTACTTC. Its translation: CASSSSTGSYEQYF.

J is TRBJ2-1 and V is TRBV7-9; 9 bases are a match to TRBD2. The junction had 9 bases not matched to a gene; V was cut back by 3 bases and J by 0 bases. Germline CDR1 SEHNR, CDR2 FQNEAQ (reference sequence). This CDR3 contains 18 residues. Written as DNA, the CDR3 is TGTGCCAGCAGCTTGCAGACTAGCGGCTACAGCTCCTACAATGAGCAGTTCTTC. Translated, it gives CASSLQTSGYSSYNEQFF.

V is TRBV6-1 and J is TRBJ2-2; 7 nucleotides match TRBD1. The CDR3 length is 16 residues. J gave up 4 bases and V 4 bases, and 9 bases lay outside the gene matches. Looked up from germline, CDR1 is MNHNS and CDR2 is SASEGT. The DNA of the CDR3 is TGTGCCAGCAGTGGACAGACAGGGATGGGCACCGGGGAGCTGTTTTTT. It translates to CASSGQTGMGTGELFF.

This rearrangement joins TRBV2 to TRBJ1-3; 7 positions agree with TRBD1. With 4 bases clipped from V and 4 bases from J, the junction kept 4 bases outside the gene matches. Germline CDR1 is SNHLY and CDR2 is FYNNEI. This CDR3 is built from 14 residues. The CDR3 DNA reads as TGTGCCAGCAGTGGGACAGGTGCCGGAAACACCATATATTTT. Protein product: CASSGTGAGNTIYF. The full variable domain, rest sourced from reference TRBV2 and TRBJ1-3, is EPEVTQTPSHQVTQMGQEVILRCVPISNHLYFYWYRQILGQKVEFLVSFYNNEISEKSEIFDDQFSVERPDGSNFTLKIRSTKLEDSAMYFCASSGTGAGNTIYFGEGSWLTVV.

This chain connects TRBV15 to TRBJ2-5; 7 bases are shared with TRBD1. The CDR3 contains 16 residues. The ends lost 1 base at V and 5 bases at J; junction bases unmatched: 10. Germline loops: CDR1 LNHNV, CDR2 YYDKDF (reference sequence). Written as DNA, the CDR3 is TGTGCCACCAGCAGAGGGGGAGTAGTAGGGGGCGAGACCCAGTACTTC. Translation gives CATSRGGVVGGETQYF.